Sequencing of this TCR beta chain was carried out in a study of blood T cell repertoires in COVID-19. J gave up 10 bases and V 5 bases, and 13 bases lay outside the gene matches. The CDR3 covers 16 residues. Germline lookup yields CDR1 SGHAT and CDR2 FQNNGV. This table comes from immunoSEQ multiplex PCR, and its TCRdb copy is limited to in-frame clones, with some not included. This sample has under 35,000 clones, with about 85% found just once. This receptor was taken from a woman aged 55 to 70 with active COVID-19. The chain has TRBV11-2 and TRBJ2-1; 11 bases are shared with TRBD2. Sequenced: peripheral blood. CDR3 bases: TGTGCCAGCAGCCCCTCGACTAGCGGGATAAGTATCGAGCAGTTCTTC. This codes for CASSPSTSGISIEQFF.